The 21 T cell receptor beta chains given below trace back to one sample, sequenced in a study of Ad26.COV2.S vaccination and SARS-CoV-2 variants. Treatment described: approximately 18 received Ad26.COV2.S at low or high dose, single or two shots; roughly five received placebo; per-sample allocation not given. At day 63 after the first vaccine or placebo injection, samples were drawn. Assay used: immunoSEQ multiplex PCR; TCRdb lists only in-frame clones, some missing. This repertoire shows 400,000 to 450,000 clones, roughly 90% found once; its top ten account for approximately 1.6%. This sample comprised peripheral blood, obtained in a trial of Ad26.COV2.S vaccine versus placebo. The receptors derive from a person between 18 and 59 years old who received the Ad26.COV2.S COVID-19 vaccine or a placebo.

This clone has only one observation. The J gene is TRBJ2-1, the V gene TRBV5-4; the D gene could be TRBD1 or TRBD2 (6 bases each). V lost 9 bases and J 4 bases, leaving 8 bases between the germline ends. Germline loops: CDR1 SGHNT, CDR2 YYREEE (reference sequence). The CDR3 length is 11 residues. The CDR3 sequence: CAKGGYNEQFF. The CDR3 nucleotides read TGTGCCAAGGGGGGATACAATGAGCAGTTCTTC.

The CDR3 reads CASSTGTQGASNQPQHF. Here the CDR3 DNA reads TGTGCCAGTAGCACCGGAACACAGGGGGCGTCGAATCAGCCCCAGCATTTT. The chain links TRBV19 to TRBJ1-5, with TRBD1 identical over 9 bases. The CDR3 runs to 17 residues. V dropped 6 bases and J dropped 4; count of bases not matched to a gene: 13. The V gene's germline CDR1 is LNHDA and CDR2 SQIVND (reference sequence).

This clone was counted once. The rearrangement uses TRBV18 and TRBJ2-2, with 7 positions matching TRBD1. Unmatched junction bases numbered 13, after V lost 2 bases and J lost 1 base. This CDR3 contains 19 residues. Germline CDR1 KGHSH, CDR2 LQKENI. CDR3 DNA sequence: TGTGCCAGCTCACCAACGGACAGGTTGGCGGGCTTGAACACCGGGGAGCTGTTTTTT. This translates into CASSPTDRLAGLNTGELFF.

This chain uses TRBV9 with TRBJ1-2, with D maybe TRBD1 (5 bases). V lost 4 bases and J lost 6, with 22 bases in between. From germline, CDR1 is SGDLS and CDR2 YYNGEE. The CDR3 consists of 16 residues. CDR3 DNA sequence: TGTGCCAGCAGCCCCCTGCCTGAAGGGACTTTTGATGGCTACACCTTC. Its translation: CASSPLPEGTFDGYTF.

The CDR3 DNA reads as TGTGCCACCAGCAGAGATCGGCCTTCGAGCTCCTACGAGCAGTACTTC. Encoded protein: CATSRDRPSSSYEQYF. This chain links TRBV15 with TRBJ2-7, with no clear D. The germline V gene has CDR1 LNHNV and CDR2 YYDKDF (reference sequence). CDR3 length equals 16 residues. V lost 0 bases and J lost 0, with 12 bases in between.

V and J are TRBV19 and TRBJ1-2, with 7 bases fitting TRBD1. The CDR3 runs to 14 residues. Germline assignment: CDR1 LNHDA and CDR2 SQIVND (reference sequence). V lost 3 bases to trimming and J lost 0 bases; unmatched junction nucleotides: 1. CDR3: CASSMTGSNYGYTF. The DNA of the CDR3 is TGTGCCAGTAGTATGACAGGGTCTAACTATGGCTACACCTTC.

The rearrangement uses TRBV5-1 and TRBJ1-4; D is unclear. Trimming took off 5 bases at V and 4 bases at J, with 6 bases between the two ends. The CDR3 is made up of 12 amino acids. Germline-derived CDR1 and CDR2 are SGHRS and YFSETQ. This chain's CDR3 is CASRGSNEKLFF. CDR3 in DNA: TGCGCCAGCAGGGGCAGTAATGAAAAACTGTTTTTT.

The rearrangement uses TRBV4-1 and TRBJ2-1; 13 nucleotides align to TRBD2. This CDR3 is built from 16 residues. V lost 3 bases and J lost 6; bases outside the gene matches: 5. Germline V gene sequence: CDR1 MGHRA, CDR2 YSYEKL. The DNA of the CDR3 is TGCGCCAGCAGCCAGATACTAGCGGGGGGGCCCAATGAGCAGTTCTTC. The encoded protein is CASSQILAGGPNEQFF.

Written as DNA, the CDR3 is TGTGCCAGCAGCTGGGAAGAGACCCAGTACTTC. This sequence encodes CASSWEETQYF. The chain has TRBV7-9 and TRBJ2-5; D remains unclear. From germline, CDR1 is SEHNR and CDR2 FQNEAQ (reference sequence). The length of the CDR3 is 11 residues. The ends were cut back, 4 bases at V and 3 bases at J, with 3 bases in the middle.

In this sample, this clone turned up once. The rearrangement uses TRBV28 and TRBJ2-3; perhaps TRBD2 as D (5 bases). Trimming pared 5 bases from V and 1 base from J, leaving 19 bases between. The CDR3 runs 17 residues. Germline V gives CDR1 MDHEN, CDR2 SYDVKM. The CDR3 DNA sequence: TGTGCCAGCAGTCCGTACCCGGGGTCTGGGGGCACAGATACGCAGTATTTT. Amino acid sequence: CASSPYPGSGGTDTQYF.

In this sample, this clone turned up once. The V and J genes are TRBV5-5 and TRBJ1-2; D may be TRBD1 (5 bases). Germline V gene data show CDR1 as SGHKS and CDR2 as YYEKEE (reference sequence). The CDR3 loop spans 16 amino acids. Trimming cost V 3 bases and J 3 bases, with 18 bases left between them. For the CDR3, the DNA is TGTGCCAGCAGCTCGCGGTCTCAACGGGGGGACTATGGCTACACCTTC. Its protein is CASSSRSQRGDYGYTF.

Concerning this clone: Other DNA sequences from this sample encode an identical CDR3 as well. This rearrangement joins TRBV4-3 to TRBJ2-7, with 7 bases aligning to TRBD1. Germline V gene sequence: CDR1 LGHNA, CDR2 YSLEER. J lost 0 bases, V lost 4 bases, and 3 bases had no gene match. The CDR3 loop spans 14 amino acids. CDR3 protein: CASSPGQSSYEQYF. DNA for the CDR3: TGCGCCAGCAGCCCGGGACAGAGCTCCTACGAGCAGTACTTC.

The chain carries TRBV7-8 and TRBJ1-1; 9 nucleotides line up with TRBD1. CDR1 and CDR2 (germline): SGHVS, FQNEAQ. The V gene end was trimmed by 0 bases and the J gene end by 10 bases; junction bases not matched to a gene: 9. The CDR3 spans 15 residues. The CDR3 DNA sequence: TGTGCCAGCAGCTTAGCGCCACAGGGGGCGATTCGAGCTTTCTTT. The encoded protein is CASSLAPQGAIRAFF.

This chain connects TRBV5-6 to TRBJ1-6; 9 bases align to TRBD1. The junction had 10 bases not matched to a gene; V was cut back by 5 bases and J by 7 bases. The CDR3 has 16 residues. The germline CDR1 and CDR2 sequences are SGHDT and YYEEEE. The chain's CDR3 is CASSSLGTGFNSPLHF. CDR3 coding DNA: TGTGCCAGCAGTTCTCTCGGGACAGGGTTCAATTCACCCCTCCACTTT.

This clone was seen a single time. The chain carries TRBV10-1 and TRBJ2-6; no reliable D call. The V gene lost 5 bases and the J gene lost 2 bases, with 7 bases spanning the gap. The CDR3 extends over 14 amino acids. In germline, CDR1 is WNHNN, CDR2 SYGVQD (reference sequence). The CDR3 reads CASSLGAGANVLTF. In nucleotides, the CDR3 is TGCGCCAGCAGTCTTGGGGCTGGGGCCAACGTCCTGACTTTC.

CDR3: CASSQGITNEKLFF. The CDR3 DNA follows: TGCGCCAGCAGCCAAGGTATCACTAATGAAAAACTGTTTTTT. The rearrangement links TRBV4-1 to TRBJ1-4; D is unresolved. Germline-derived CDR1 and CDR2 are MGHRA and YSYEKL. Trimming shortened V by 1 base and J by 2 bases, and 5 bases separated the two germline ends. This CDR3 contains 14 residues.

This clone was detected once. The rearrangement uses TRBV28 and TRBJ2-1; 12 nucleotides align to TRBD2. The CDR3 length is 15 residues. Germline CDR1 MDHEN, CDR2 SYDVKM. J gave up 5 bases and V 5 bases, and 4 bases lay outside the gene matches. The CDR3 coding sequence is TGTGCCAGCAGTGAGACTAGCGGGGGCAACAATGAGCAGTTCTTC. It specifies CASSETSGGNNEQFF.

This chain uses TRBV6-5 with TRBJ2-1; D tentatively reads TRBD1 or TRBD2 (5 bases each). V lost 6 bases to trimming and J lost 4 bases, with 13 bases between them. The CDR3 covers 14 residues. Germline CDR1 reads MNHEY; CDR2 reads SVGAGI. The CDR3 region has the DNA TGTGCCAGCAGCTCCTCTTGGGGGTACAATGAGCAGTTCTTC. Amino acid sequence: CASSSSWGYNEQFF.

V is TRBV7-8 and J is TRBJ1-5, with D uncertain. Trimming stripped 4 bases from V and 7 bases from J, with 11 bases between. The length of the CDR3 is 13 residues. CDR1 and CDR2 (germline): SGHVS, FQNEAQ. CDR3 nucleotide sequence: TGTGCCAGCAGCTCGGGCTTGGGGCAGCCCCAGCATTTT. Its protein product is CASSSGLGQPQHF.

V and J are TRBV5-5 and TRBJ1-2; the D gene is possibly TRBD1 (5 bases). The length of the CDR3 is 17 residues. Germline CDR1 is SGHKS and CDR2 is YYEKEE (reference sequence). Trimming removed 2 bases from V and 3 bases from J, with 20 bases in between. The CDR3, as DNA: TGTGCCAGCAGCTTCGCGGGCAGGGTAGGGAGTGACTATGGCTACACCTTC. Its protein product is CASSFAGRVGSDYGYTF.

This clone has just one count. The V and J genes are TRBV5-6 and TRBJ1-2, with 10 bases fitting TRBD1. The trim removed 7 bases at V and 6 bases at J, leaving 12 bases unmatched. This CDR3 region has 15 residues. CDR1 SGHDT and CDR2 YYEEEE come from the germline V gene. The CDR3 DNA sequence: TGTGCCAGCGCCGGGACAGGGGAAGGCAGGGATGGCTACACCTTC. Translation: CASAGTGEGRDGYTF.